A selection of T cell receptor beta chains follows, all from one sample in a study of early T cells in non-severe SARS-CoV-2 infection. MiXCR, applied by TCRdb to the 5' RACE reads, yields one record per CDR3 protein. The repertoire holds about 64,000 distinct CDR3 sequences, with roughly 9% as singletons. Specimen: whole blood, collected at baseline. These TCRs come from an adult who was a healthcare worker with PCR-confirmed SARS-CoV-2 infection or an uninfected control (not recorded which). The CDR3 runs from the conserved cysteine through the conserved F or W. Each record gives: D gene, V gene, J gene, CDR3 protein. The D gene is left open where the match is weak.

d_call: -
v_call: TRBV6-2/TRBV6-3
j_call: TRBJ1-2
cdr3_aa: CASRYGAGYTF

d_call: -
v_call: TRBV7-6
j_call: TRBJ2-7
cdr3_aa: CASSASSSYEQYF

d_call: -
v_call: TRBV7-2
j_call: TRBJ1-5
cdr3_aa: CASSLPGFNQPQHF

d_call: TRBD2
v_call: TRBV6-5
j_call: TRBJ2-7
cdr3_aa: CASSSLAGYAYEQYF

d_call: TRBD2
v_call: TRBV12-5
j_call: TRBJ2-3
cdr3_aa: CASGLAGGSYTDTQYF

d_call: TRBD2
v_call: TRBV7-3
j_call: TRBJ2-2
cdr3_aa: CASSSGGRNTGELFF

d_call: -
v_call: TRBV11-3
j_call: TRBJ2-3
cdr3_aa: CASSRHLRDTQYF

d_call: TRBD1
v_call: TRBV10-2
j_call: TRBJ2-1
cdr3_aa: CASRYDWDAQGALNEQFF

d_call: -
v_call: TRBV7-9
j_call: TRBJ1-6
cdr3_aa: CASSLDGSPLHF

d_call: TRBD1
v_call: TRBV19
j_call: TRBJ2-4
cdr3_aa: CASSIGRQGQNIQYF

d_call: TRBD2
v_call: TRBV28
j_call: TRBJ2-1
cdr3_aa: CASSPILSSGRPFF

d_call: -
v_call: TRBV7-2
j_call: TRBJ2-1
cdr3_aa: CASKSTRAGNEQFF

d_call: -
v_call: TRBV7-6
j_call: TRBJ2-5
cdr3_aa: CASSPAPWETQYF

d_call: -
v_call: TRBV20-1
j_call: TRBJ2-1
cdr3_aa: CSARGAWGSNEQFF

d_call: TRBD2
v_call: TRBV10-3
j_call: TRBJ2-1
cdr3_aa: CAISGSKLAGGGNEQFF

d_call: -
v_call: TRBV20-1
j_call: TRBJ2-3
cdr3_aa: CSARERWLSDTQYF

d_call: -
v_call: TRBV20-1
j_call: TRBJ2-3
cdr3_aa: CSAGDSGPSSTDTQYF

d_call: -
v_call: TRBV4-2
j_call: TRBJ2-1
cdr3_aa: CASSQDEPSPYNEQFF

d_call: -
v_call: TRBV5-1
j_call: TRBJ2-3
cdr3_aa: CASSLEAAVSTDTQYF

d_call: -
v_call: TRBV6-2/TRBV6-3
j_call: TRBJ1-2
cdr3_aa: CASRTTGTDYGYTF

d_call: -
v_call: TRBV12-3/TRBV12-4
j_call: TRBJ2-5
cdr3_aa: CASRPRQQETQYF

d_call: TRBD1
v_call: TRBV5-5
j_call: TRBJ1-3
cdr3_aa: CASIISRGPGNTIYF

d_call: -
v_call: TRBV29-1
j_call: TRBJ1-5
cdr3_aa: CSGRGREGNQPQHF

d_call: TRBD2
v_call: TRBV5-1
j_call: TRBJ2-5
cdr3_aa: CASSSHGRLAGGLETQYF

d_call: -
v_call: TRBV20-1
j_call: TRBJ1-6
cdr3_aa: CSARLAGDDNSPLHF